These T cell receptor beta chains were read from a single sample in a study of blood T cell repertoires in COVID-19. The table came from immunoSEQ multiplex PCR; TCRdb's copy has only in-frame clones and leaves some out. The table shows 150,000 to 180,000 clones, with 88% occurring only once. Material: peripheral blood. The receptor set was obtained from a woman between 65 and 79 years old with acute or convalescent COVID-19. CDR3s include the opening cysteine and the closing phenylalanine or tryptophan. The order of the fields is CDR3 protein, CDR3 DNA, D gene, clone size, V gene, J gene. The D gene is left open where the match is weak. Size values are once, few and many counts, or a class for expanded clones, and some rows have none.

CDR3 protein: CASSKRLLLTGERTEAFF
CDR3 DNA: TGTGCCAGCAGCAAGAGACTACTACTAACAGGGGAGCGGACTGAAGCTTTCTTT
D gene: TRBD1
clone size: .
V gene: TRBV7-9
J gene: TRBJ1-1

CDR3 protein: CASSLDPGVNSPLHF
CDR3 DNA: TGTGCCAGCAGCTTAGACCCGGGGGTGAATTCACCCCTCCACTTT
D gene: .
clone size: .
V gene: TRBV7-9
J gene: TRBJ1-6

CDR3 protein: CAISASGQRENTIYF
CDR3 DNA: TGTGCCATCAGTGCTTCGGGCCAGAGGGAAAACACCATATATTTT
D gene: .
clone size: .
V gene: TRBV10-3
J gene: TRBJ1-3

CDR3 protein: CASSFLETQYF
CDR3 DNA: TGTGCCAGCAGTTTCCTGGAGACCCAGTACTTC
D gene: .
clone size: .
V gene: TRBV28
J gene: TRBJ2-5

CDR3 protein: CASSNDRLGRQPQHF
CDR3 DNA: TGTGCCAGCTCAAACGATCGGCTGGGGCGACAGCCCCAGCATTTT
D gene: .
clone size: .
V gene: TRBV18
J gene: TRBJ1-5

CDR3 protein: CASRDRNSPLHF
CDR3 DNA: TGTGCCAGTAGGGACAGAAATTCACCCCTCCACTTT
D gene: .
clone size: .
V gene: TRBV19
J gene: TRBJ1-6

CDR3 protein: CASSYNYRSIADTQYF
CDR3 DNA: TGTGCCAGCAGCTACAACTACCGTAGCATTGCAGATACGCAGTATTTT
D gene: .
clone size: .
V gene: TRBV7-2
J gene: TRBJ2-3

CDR3 protein: CASSQDQGVTAKNIQYF
CDR3 DNA: TGCGCCAGCAGCCAAGATCAGGGGGTGACGGCCAAAAACATTCAGTACTTC
D gene: TRBD1
clone size: .
V gene: TRBV4-1
J gene: TRBJ2-4

CDR3 protein: CASSPGQGSYNEQFF
CDR3 DNA: TGCGCCAGCAGCCCCGGACAGGGGTCCTACAATGAGCAGTTCTTC
D gene: TRBD1
clone size: .
V gene: TRBV5-1
J gene: TRBJ2-1

CDR3 protein: CASSPRTGGTGDTEAFF
CDR3 DNA: TGTGCCAGCAGCCCCCGGACAGGGGGGACGGGGGACACTGAAGCTTTCTTT
D gene: TRBD1
clone size: .
V gene: TRBV9
J gene: TRBJ1-1

CDR3 protein: CAITDSPNQPQHF
CDR3 DNA: TGTGCCATAACGGACAGTCCCAATCAGCCCCAGCATTTT
D gene: .
clone size: .
V gene: TRBV2
J gene: TRBJ1-5

CDR3 protein: CASSADRGRNEQFF
CDR3 DNA: TGTGCCAGCAGTGCAGACAGGGGGCGGAATGAGCAGTTCTTC
D gene: TRBD1
clone size: .
V gene: TRBV2
J gene: TRBJ2-1

CDR3 protein: CASSPSDLGTGNYGYTF
CDR3 DNA: TGTGCCAGCAGCCCCTCGGACCTTGGGACAGGGAACTATGGCTACACCTTC
D gene: .
clone size: .
V gene: TRBV21-1
J gene: TRBJ1-2

CDR3 protein: CASSGTGGSDTQYF
CDR3 DNA: TGTGCCAGCTCAGGAACAGGGGGGTCAGATACGCAGTATTTT
D gene: TRBD1
clone size: .
V gene: TRBV18
J gene: TRBJ2-3

CDR3 protein: CASSRGQLAKNIQYF
CDR3 DNA: TGTGCCAGCAGTCGTGGACAGCTAGCCAAAAACATTCAGTACTTC
D gene: .
clone size: .
V gene: TRBV28
J gene: TRBJ2-4

CDR3 protein: CASSVHGAGANVLTF
CDR3 DNA: TGTGCCAGCAGCGTACACGGAGCTGGGGCCAACGTCCTGACTTTC
D gene: .
clone size: .
V gene: TRBV9
J gene: TRBJ2-6

CDR3 protein: CASSLDGGSTEAFF
CDR3 DNA: TGCGCCAGCAGCTTAGACGGCGGGAGCACTGAAGCTTTCTTT
D gene: .
clone size: .
V gene: TRBV5-1
J gene: TRBJ1-1

CDR3 protein: CASSYFQQGSAFF
CDR3 DNA: TGTGCCAGCAGTTACTTTCAGCAGGGCTCGGCTTTCTTT
D gene: .
clone size: once
V gene: TRBV6-2/TRBV6-3
J gene: TRBJ1-1

CDR3 protein: CAIRSTGFSHEQYF
CDR3 DNA: TGTGCCATCAGGTCAACAGGGTTTTCCCACGAGCAGTACTTC
D gene: .
clone size: .
V gene: TRBV10-3
J gene: TRBJ2-7

CDR3 protein: CASSSTPTGTYNSPLHF
CDR3 DNA: TGCGCCAGCAGCTCAACCCCGACAGGGACGTATAATTCACCCCTCCACTTT
D gene: TRBD1
clone size: once
V gene: TRBV5-1
J gene: TRBJ1-6

CDR3 protein: CAIQGGGEQFF
CDR3 DNA: TGTGCCATCCAGGGGGGCGGTGAGCAGTTCTTC
D gene: .
clone size: once
V gene: TRBV24-1
J gene: TRBJ2-1

CDR3 protein: CASSSREDPYNSPLHF
CDR3 DNA: TGTGCCAGTAGTTCCCGAGAGGATCCTTATAATTCACCCCTCCACTTT
D gene: .
clone size: few
V gene: TRBV19
J gene: TRBJ1-6

CDR3 protein: CASSLGDRGNNEQFF
CDR3 DNA: TGTGCCAGCAGCTTAGGGGACAGGGGAAACAATGAGCAGTTCTTC
D gene: TRBD1
clone size: .
V gene: TRBV7-3
J gene: TRBJ2-1

CDR3 protein: CATRDRGTLAEAFF
CDR3 DNA: TGTGCCACCCGGGACAGGGGGACTTTGGCTGAAGCTTTCTTT
D gene: TRBD1
clone size: .
V gene: TRBV19
J gene: TRBJ1-1

CDR3 protein: CASSFAPGDTEAFF
CDR3 DNA: TGTGCCAGCAGCTTCGCCCCGGGGGACACTGAAGCTTTCTTT
D gene: .
clone size: .
V gene: TRBV11-2
J gene: TRBJ1-1

CDR3 protein: CASSQDGTGVQETQYF
CDR3 DNA: TGCGCCAGCAGCCAAGATGGGACAGGGGTCCAAGAGACCCAGTACTTC
D gene: TRBD1
clone size: once
V gene: TRBV4-1
J gene: TRBJ2-5

CDR3 protein: CASSVGQNTYEQYF
CDR3 DNA: TGTGCCAGCAGCGTAGGGCAGAACACCTACGAGCAGTACTTC
D gene: .
clone size: once
V gene: TRBV9
J gene: TRBJ2-7

CDR3 protein: CSARGGAGQFF
CDR3 DNA: TGCAGTGCTAGGGGAGGGGCAGGTCAGTTCTTC
D gene: TRBD2
clone size: .
V gene: TRBV20-1
J gene: TRBJ2-1

CDR3 protein: CASSPGEGGSPLHF
CDR3 DNA: TGCGCCAGCAGCCCCGGGGAGGGGGGATCACCCCTCCACTTT
D gene: .
clone size: .
V gene: TRBV5-1
J gene: TRBJ1-6

CDR3 protein: CASRLAGSYNEQFF
CDR3 DNA: TGTGCCAGCCGACTAGCGGGGAGCTACAATGAGCAGTTCTTC
D gene: TRBD2
clone size: .
V gene: TRBV28
J gene: TRBJ2-1

CDR3 protein: CASSPGYTEAFF
CDR3 DNA: TGTGCCAGTAGCCCAGGCTACACTGAAGCTTTCTTT
D gene: .
clone size: .
V gene: TRBV19
J gene: TRBJ1-1

CDR3 protein: CASSPFTGAWGTQYF
CDR3 DNA: TGTGCCAGCTCACCATTCACAGGGGCTTGGGGGACCCAGTACTTC
D gene: TRBD1
clone size: .
V gene: TRBV18
J gene: TRBJ2-5

CDR3 protein: CASSWDGTGGVSGNTIYF
CDR3 DNA: TGTGCCAGCAGCTGGGACGGGACAGGGGGCGTCTCTGGAAACACCATATATTTT
D gene: TRBD1
clone size: .
V gene: TRBV7-2
J gene: TRBJ1-3

CDR3 protein: CASSSDPGGPGYTF
CDR3 DNA: TGCGCCAGCAGCTCGGACCCAGGGGGCCCTGGCTACACCTTC
D gene: TRBD1
clone size: .
V gene: TRBV5-1
J gene: TRBJ1-2

CDR3 protein: CAISTGEQNQPQHF
CDR3 DNA: TGTGCCATCAGTACAGGGGAACAAAACCAGCCCCAGCATTTT
D gene: TRBD1
clone size: .
V gene: TRBV10-3
J gene: TRBJ1-5

CDR3 protein: CAISQTTSGYTF
CDR3 DNA: TGTGCCATCAGCCAGACAACATCGGGCTACACCTTC
D gene: .
clone size: .
V gene: TRBV10-3
J gene: TRBJ1-2